A single sample gave rise to the 18 T cell receptor beta chains below, sequenced in a study of T cells in women clearing cervical HPV infection. The data were produced by immunoSEQ multiplex PCR, yet TCRdb's version contains in-frame clones alone and is incomplete. This sample's table reports more than 30,000 clones. Input material: blood buffy coat. All receptors derive from a woman between 18 and 69 years old with a cervical HPV16 infection that either progressed to CIN3+ or cleared (not recorded which).

Note on this clone: The sequenced fragment ends 3 residues before the CDR3 boundary, so the rest is inferred from the germline J gene. The rearrangement uses TRBV2 and TRBJ2-5; 8 nucleotides line up with TRBD1. The CDR3 is 15 amino acids. Germline V gives CDR1 SNHLY, CDR2 FYNNEI. The CDR3 here is CASSGGQAYTDTQYF. The CDR3 bases that were read are TGTGCCAGCAGCGGGGGACAGGCCTACACAGATACC.

With respect to this clone: The read ends 3 residues early relative to the CDR3; the germline J gene fills the gap. The chain has TRBV20-1 and TRBJ1-5; no definite D call. V gave up 3 bases and J gave up 0 bases, with 12 bases separating them. Germline CDR1 and CDR2: DFQATT and SNEGSKA (reference sequence). This CDR3 is built from 15 residues. The sequenced part of the CDR3 DNA is TGCAGTGCTAGTCCCGGCGGGAATAGCAATCAGCCC. Its translation: CSASPGGNSNQP. In full, the CDR3 reads CSASPGGNSNQPQHF.

Frequency places this clone as medium-sized (0.01 to 0.1%). The read ends 3 residues before the CDR3 terminus; that terminus is restored from the germline J gene. The chain carries TRBV20-1 and TRBJ2-4, with D uncertain. This CDR3 region has 15 residues. CDR1 DFQATT and CDR2 SNEGSKA come from the germline V gene (reference sequence). V was pared by 3 bases and J by 0 bases, with 12 bases between. Here the CDR3 reads CSASPSGLAKNIQYF. The sequenced part of the CDR3 DNA is TGCAGTGCTAGCCCCTCGGGTCTAGCCAAAAACATT.

Worth noting for this clone: The read ends 3 residues early relative to the CDR3; the germline J gene fills the gap. The chain employs TRBV20-1 and TRBJ2-1; D may be TRBD2 (6 bases). V lost 5 bases and J lost 6, with 11 bases in between. The CDR3 has 12 residues. The germline V gene encodes CDR1 DFQATT and CDR2 SNEGSKA (reference sequence). The sequenced CDR3 bases are TGCAGTGCTGGGACTTCGTTCAATGAG. It is translated as CSAGTSFNE. In full, the CDR3 is CSAGTSFNEQFF.

CDR3: CASSPPGQGSTGELFF. The CDR3 bases that were read are TGTGCCAGCTCACCCCCGGGACAGGGGAGCACCGGGGAG. The V and J genes are TRBV18 and TRBJ2-2, with TRBD1 identical over 10 bases. The read terminates 3 residues ahead of where the CDR3 ends, so the germline J gene completes it. With V trimmed by 3 bases and J by 4 bases, 5 bases remained unmatched. Germline values: CDR1 KGHSH, CDR2 LQKENI. CDR3 length equals 16 residues.

With respect to this clone: The read gets to within 3 residues of the CDR3 end, and the germline J gene fills in the rest. The rearrangement joins TRBV7-9 to TRBJ2-5; weak D call: TRBD2 (5 bases). CDR3 length: 14 residues. Germline CDR1 SEHNR, CDR2 FQNEAQ (reference sequence). The V and J ends lost 1 base and 6 bases respectively, with 12 bases between them. The CDR3 loop reads CASSLVEGGKTQYF. The sequenced part of the CDR3 DNA is TGTGCCAGCAGCTTAGTCGAGGGTGGAAAGACC.

On this clone: The missing CDR3 end, 3 residues past where the read stops, is filled in from the germline J gene. This sequence joins TRBV18 and TRBJ1-2; the D gene is possibly TRBD1 (5 bases). The V gene's germline CDR1 is KGHSH and CDR2 LQKENI. This CDR3 region has 14 residues. CDR3 bases read: TGTGCCAGCTCACCGACTAGCGGGGACGGTGAC. It encodes CASSPTSGDGD. The CDR3 in its entirety is CASSPTSGDGDYTF. The full variable domain, completed using reference TRBV18 and TRBJ1-2, is NAGVMQNPRHLVRRRGQEARLRCSPMKGHSHVYWYRQLPEEGLKFMVYLQKENIIDESGMPKERFSAEFPKEGPSILRIQQVVRGDSAAYFCASSPTSGDGDYTFGSGTRLTVV.

In regard to this clone: Read data end 3 residues before the CDR3 end; the end is taken from the germline J gene. The chain joins TRBV7-2 to TRBJ1-5; 8 bases are a match to TRBD1. The CDR3 covers 14 residues. Germline-derived CDR1 and CDR2 are SGHTA and FQGNSA. V shed 4 bases, J shed 7 bases, and the junction held 6 bases outside the gene matches. The CDR3 here is CASSSGQGGQPQHF. CDR3 DNA (partial): TGTGCCAGCAGCTCCGGACAGGGCGGGCAGCCC.

For this clone: The read stops 3 residues short of the end of the CDR3; the missing end is completed from the germline J gene. The chain joins TRBV20-1 to TRBJ2-7, with TRBD2 matching over 13 bases. J lost 2 bases, V lost 3 bases, and 4 bases had no gene match. In germline, CDR1 is DFQATT, CDR2 SNEGSKA (reference sequence). This CDR3 has 15 residues. This chain's CDR3 is CSASSTSGRTYEQYF. The covered CDR3 bases are TGCAGTGCTAGTTCGACTAGCGGGAGGACCTACGAG.

A remark on this clone: The CDR3 end falls 3 residues outside the read, so it is completed with the germline J gene. This sample also contains other DNA sequences that code for the same CDR3. V is TRBV20-1 and J is TRBJ2-5; possible D gene TRBD1, 6 bases. The germline CDR1 and CDR2 sequences are DFQATT and SNEGSKA (reference sequence). The CDR3 is 15 amino acids. Trimming took 0 bases from V and 3 from J, leaving 14 bases between them. CDR3 DNA, as far as it was read: TGCAGTGCTAGAGATCTTAGACAGGCCGAAGAGACC. It yields the protein CSARDLRQAEET. From start to end, the CDR3 is CSARDLRQAEETQYF.

Turning to this clone: The read comes to an end 3 residues before the CDR3 does, leaving the germline J gene to fill in the end. The chain joins TRBV5-6 to TRBJ2-5; D ambiguous. CDR1 and CDR2 from the germline V gene are SGHDT and YYEEEE. Trimming removed 2 bases at V and 5 bases at J, with 4 bases between. The CDR3 consists of 11 residues. Partial CDR3 DNA: TGTGCCAGCAGCTTTTCGGAGACC. This translates into CASSFSET. The whole CDR3 sequence reads CASSFSETQYF.

As to this clone: The read terminates 3 residues ahead of where the CDR3 ends, so the germline J gene completes it. The chain has TRBV30 and TRBJ2-1; maybe TRBD2 (6 bases). Trimming shortened V by 0 bases and J by 9 bases, and 12 bases separated the two germline ends. This CDR3 spans 13 amino acids. The germline V gene has CDR1 GTSNPN and CDR2 SVGIG (reference sequence). The DNA read from the CDR3 is TGTGCCTGGAGTGTATCTACTAGCTTTGAG. This translates into CAWSVSTSFE. The whole CDR3 is CAWSVSTSFEQFF.

This CDR3 is CASSKGRQETQYF. The DNA read from the CDR3 is TGTGCCAGCAGCAAGGGGAGGCAAGAGACC. The gene calls are TRBV7-6 and TRBJ2-5; tentative D call: TRBD2 (6 bases). The read ends 3 residues early relative to the CDR3; the germline J gene fills the gap. Germline V gene sequence: CDR1 SGHVS, CDR2 FNYEAQ. Trimming left V 5 bases short and J 2 bases short, with 9 bases between. This CDR3 spans 13 amino acids.

On this clone: The read falls 3 residues short of the CDR3 end, and the missing part is taken from the germline J gene. This chain connects TRBV7-9 to TRBJ1-1, with D hard to call. In germline, CDR1 is SEHNR, CDR2 FQNEAQ (reference sequence). The CDR3 is 14 residues long. V lost 1 base to trimming and J lost 2 bases, with 8 bases between them. The covered CDR3 bases are TGTGCCAGCAGCTTAGGGGCCGCAAACACTGAA. This sequence encodes CASSLGAANTE. The entire CDR3 is CASSLGAANTEAFF.

As for this clone: The CDR3 end is not reached by the read, which stops 3 residues before it; the germline J gene fills it in. This chain joins TRBV5-1 and TRBJ2-2, with 7 bases aligning to TRBD1. The germline V gene encodes CDR1 SGHRS and CDR2 YFSETQ. The CDR3 totals 15 residues. The sequenced CDR3 bases are TGCGCCAGCAAGGACAGGTTCGCAACTAATGAAAAG. This codes for CASKDRFATNEK. The full CDR3 sequence reads CASKDRFATNEKLFF. Combining the CDR3 with reference TRBV5-1 and TRBJ2-2 gives the whole variable domain KAGVTQTPRYLIKTRGQQVTLSCSPISGHRSVSWYQQTPGQGLQFLFEYFSETQRNKGNFPGRFSGRQFSNSRSEMNVSTLELGDSALYLCASKDRFATNEKLFFGEGSRLTVL.

CDR3 bases read: TGTGCCAGCAGTACTCTTTATCTAGGGACAGGGGACAACGAG. Translated: CASSTLYLGTGDNE. The CDR3, in full, reads CASSTLYLGTGDNEQYF. The rearrangement links TRBV28 to TRBJ2-7; 10 nucleotides match TRBD1. The read gets to within 3 residues of the CDR3 end, and the germline J gene fills in the rest. After removal of 5 bases from V and 5 bases from J, the junction contained 15 bases not matched to a gene. Germline V gene lookup returns CDR1 MDHEN and CDR2 SYDVKM. The CDR3 is 17 amino acids.

As concerns this clone: The read falls 3 residues short of the CDR3 end, and the missing part is taken from the germline J gene. The rearrangement uses TRBV30 and TRBJ2-7; 9 bases line up with TRBD2. There are 15 residues in the CDR3. CDR1 is GTSNPN, CDR2 SVGIG, per germline (reference sequence). J was trimmed by 6 bases and V by 2 bases; bases with no gene match: 11. This chain's CDR3 is CAWSNPGLARFEQYF. Incomplete CDR3 DNA: TGTGCCTGGAGTAATCCGGGACTAGCTCGTTTCGAG.

As to this clone: The read is 3 residues too short to cover the CDR3 end, so that end is filled in from the germline J gene. V gene TRBV2 combines with J gene TRBJ2-4, with D tentatively TRBD1 (6 bases). The CDR3 has 17 residues. Germline loops: CDR1 SNHLY, CDR2 FYNNEI. The CDR3 protein is CASSSRLMTGSGYGQYF. The CDR3 DNA, read in part, is TGTGCCAGCAGCTCCCGATTAATGACAGGTTCTGGCTATGGT. Together with reference TRBV2 and TRBJ2-4, the CDR3 gives the full variable domain: EPEVTQTPSHQVTQMGQEVILRCVPISNHLYFYWYRQILGQKVEFLVSFYNNEISEKSEIFDDQFSVERPDGSNFTLKIRSTKLEDSAMYFCASSSRLMTGSGYGQYFGAGTRLSVL.